This TCR beta chain is drawn from a study of T cell responses to AZD1222 COVID-19 vaccine (dated by TCRdb to 2020 to 2023). Context from the whole study: AZD1222 recipients with second doses at about 4 weeks or about 12 weeks were pooled, because spike-specific TCR depth and breadth did not differ between schedules. A total of approximately 240 trial participants underwent TCR sequencing, of whom some 210 received two doses of AZD1222 and about 25 received two doses of the MenACWY control vaccine. Trial participants were enrolled by age into subgroups of 18-55, 56-69 and 70-plus years, and about 150, 27 and 61 TCR-sequenced participants, respectively, were included in these subgroups. General study outcomes and caveats: Most participants were white British and females outnumbered males, and the authors suggested that clonal diversity may have been underestimated. The 56-69-year group was small, and its depth increase did not reach significance, likely because of low power. After two AZD1222 doses, spike-specific TCR breadth and depth were significantly higher than at day 0 and than in MenACWY recipients. Because no samples from the day 14 peak response were available, repertoires could be characterized only after the peak T cell response. Nearly half of unique spike-specific TCRs reportedly recognized epitopes outside regions mutated in the B.1.351 and B.1.1.7 variants. The vaccine-associated CD4 TCRs covered the entire spike protein, and the dominant responses fell in regions 160-218 and 743-854. Conclusions about previously exposed vaccinees are limited because only 6 or 7 AZD1222 recipients were SARS-CoV-2 seropositive at baseline.

The germline V gene (reference sequence) sets CDR1 to SSHAT and CDR2 to FNYEAQ. The CDR3 sequence holds 15 residues, the cysteine and phenylalanine included. CDR3 DNA is the only sequence kept; it has 45 bases, read in frame from the first base. The CDR3 regions of human TCRbeta chains were subjected to immunosequencing. For the original study's pipeline: TCRs in the repertoires were compared against a reference library of SARS-CoV-2-specific TCRs that had been generated with the MIRA antigen-specificity platform. Breadth was defined as the fraction of unique TCRs that were SARS-CoV-2-associated, and depth was defined as the fraction of total T cells that were SARS-CoV-2-associated. Each spike-specific TCR was assigned to its reactive spike region and to a CD4 or CD8 class using the MIRA data. Log10-transformed breadth and depth values were compared by one-way ANOVA with Sidak's multiple comparisons tests. In TCRdb, the immuneACCESS table is reduced to in-frame sequences with V and J assigned. These tables do not hold every clone; where another copy was compared, an unresolved V gene accounts for under half, and the others remain unexplained. The V and J calls and clone size come from that table; D and trimming were worked out from the DNA. The sample yields under 100,000 clones; over 90% were counted once. Around 4.9% of the sample rests with the top ten.

A remark on this clone: No cognate antigen has been identified for it. An end of the junction does not agree with germline; a read error may underlie this.

The sample's time point label, in plain terms: baseline before first vaccination. Vaccinee samples were obtained from the UK trials COV001 and COV002, which included a single-blind randomized controlled phase 2/3 trial of AZD1222 (ChAdOx1 nCoV-19) in healthy adults. For TCRbeta chain sequencing, PBMC samples were collected from trial participants at day 0 and at day 28 after the second dose. This chain joins TRBV7-7 to TRBJ1-4; matching of 6 bases hints at TRBD1 as the D gene. The sequence was obtained from an adult in good health. Sequencing used peripheral blood, obtained on day 0 of AZD1222 vaccination. The sequence in DNA is TGTGCTAGCAGACCGACAGGAACAACTAATGAAAAACTGTTTTTT. Translated, it gives CASRPTGTTNEKLFF.